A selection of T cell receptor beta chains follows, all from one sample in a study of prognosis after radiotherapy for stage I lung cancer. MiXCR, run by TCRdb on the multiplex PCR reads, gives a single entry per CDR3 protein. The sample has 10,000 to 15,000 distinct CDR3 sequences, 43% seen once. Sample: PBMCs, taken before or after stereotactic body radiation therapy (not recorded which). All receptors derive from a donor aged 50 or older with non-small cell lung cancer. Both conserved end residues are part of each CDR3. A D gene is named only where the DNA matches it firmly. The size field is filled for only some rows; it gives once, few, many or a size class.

CDR3 DNA: TGTGCCAGCAGTGTACGACTAGCGGGAGGGCCCTCCTACGATGGTCAGTTCTTC
CDR3 protein: CASSVRLAGGPSYDGQFF
V gene: TRBV6-5
D gene: TRBD2
clone size: NA
J gene: TRBJ2-1

CDR3 DNA: TGTGCCAGCAGTCAAAGCGGGGGGGAGCAGTACTTC
CDR3 protein: CASSQSGGEQYF
V gene: TRBV28
D gene: TRBD2
clone size: medium-sized
J gene: TRBJ2-7

CDR3 DNA: TGTGCCTGGGGGACCGGTGGGGAAAAACTGTTTTTT
CDR3 protein: CAWGTGGEKLFF
V gene: TRBV30
D gene: NA
clone size: NA
J gene: TRBJ1-4

CDR3 DNA: TGCGCCAGCAGCTCCAGGACAGGGCTCTCCGAGCAGTACTTC
CDR3 protein: CASSSRTGLSEQYF
V gene: TRBV5-1
D gene: TRBD1
clone size: NA
J gene: TRBJ2-7

CDR3 DNA: TGTGCCAGCAGTGGCCGGGACAGGCTCCAAGAGACCCAGTACTTC
CDR3 protein: CASSGRDRLQETQYF
V gene: TRBV6-1
D gene: TRBD1
clone size: many
J gene: TRBJ2-5

CDR3 DNA: TGTGCCAGCAGCCCGGACAGGGAGAGGGAGCAGTTCTTC
CDR3 protein: CASSPDREREQFF
V gene: TRBV5-4
D gene: TRBD1
clone size: NA
J gene: TRBJ2-1

CDR3 DNA: TGTGCCAGCAGCTTGAGAGGGGCTGGAAACACCATATATTTT
CDR3 protein: CASSLRGAGNTIYF
V gene: TRBV5-5
D gene: NA
clone size: many
J gene: TRBJ1-3

CDR3 DNA: TGTGCCAGCGGTCTCGACGGTTACACTGAAGCTTTCTTT
CDR3 protein: CASGLDGYTEAFF
V gene: TRBV7-3
D gene: NA
clone size: many
J gene: TRBJ1-1

CDR3 DNA: TGTGCCACCAGTGAAGCCAGGGTTGGCGGTGCAGCTTTCTTT
CDR3 protein: CATSEARVGGAAFF
V gene: TRBV24-1
D gene: NA
clone size: many
J gene: TRBJ1-1

CDR3 DNA: TGTGCCAGCAGCCCCGGGACTAGCGGGAGCGGGGCCTACAATGAGCAGTTCTTC
CDR3 protein: CASSPGTSGSGAYNEQFF
V gene: TRBV5-4
D gene: TRBD2
clone size: many
J gene: TRBJ2-1

CDR3 DNA: TGTGCCAGCAGCTGGTCGGGCAGGGGGCGGCTTAACACCATATATTTT
CDR3 protein: CASSWSGRGRLNTIYF
V gene: TRBV11-2
D gene: TRBD1
clone size: medium-sized
J gene: TRBJ1-3

CDR3 DNA: TGCGCCAGCAGCTTACTGACAGGGGGAACGGAGCAGTACTTC
CDR3 protein: CASSLLTGGTEQYF
V gene: TRBV5-1
D gene: TRBD1
clone size: many
J gene: TRBJ2-7

CDR3 DNA: TGCAGTGCTTGGGGGCGGGGGGCGAGCTATGGCTACACCTTC
CDR3 protein: CSAWGRGASYGYTF
V gene: TRBV20-1
D gene: NA
clone size: many
J gene: TRBJ1-2

CDR3 DNA: TGTGCCAGCAGCCGGATCGTATACTATGGCTACACCTTC
CDR3 protein: CASSRIVYYGYTF
V gene: TRBV11-2
D gene: NA
clone size: NA
J gene: TRBJ1-2